The 32 T cell receptor beta chains in this list originate from one sample, sequenced in a study of T cell responses to AZD1222 COVID-19 vaccine. Profiled with immunoSEQ multiplex PCR; TCRdb holds only in-frame clones, not every one. Of more than 85,000 clones listed, around 93% are singletons. Sequenced material: peripheral blood, taken on day 0 of AZD1222 vaccination. These TCRs come from an adult in good health.

The genes are TRBV27 and TRBJ2-5, with 7 bases matching TRBD2. CDR3 length: 17 residues. After removal of 7 bases from V and 5 bases from J, the junction contained 19 bases not matched to a gene. Germline V gene lookup returns CDR1 MNHEY and CDR2 SMNVEV (reference sequence). The DNA for the CDR3 is TGTGCCAGCAAAGGCCAGAGCGGGGTAGTGCCGGGGGAGACCCAGTACTTC. Encoded protein: CASKGQSGVVPGETQYF.

This clone was recorded only once. This sequence joins TRBV28 and TRBJ1-1; D remains unclear. The CDR3 loop spans 14 amino acids. Germline-derived CDR1 and CDR2 are MDHEN and SYDVKM. The ends were cut back, 2 bases at V and 4 bases at J, with 11 bases in the middle. CDR3 coding DNA: TGTGCCAGCAGTTTAGAGTTTGTTGTCACTGAAGCTTTCTTT. Protein sequence: CASSLEFVVTEAFF.

V is TRBV28 and J is TRBJ1-1; TRBD1 might be the D (6 bases). The CDR3 is 15 amino acids. V lost 4 bases and J 11 bases, leaving 23 bases between the germline ends. The germline V gene has CDR1 MDHEN and CDR2 SYDVKM. The CDR3 here is CASSSPPGQTIGAFF. Here the CDR3 DNA reads TGTGCCAGCAGTTCACCGCCGGGACAAACAATCGGGGCTTTCTTT. The full variable domain, in which reference TRBV28 and TRBJ1-1 provide the parts outside the CDR3, is DVKVTQSSRYLVKRTGEKVFLECVQDMDHENMFWYRQDPGLGLRLIYFSYDVKMKEKGDIPEGYSVSREKKERFSLILESASTNQTSMYLCASSSPPGQTIGAFFGQGTRLTVV.

This clone was seen just once. The V and J genes are TRBV28 and TRBJ1-1; 9 bases align to TRBD1. V trimming: 2 bases; J trimming: 11 bases; junction bases outside the gene matches: 6. Germline CDR1 reads MDHEN; CDR2 reads SYDVKM. The CDR3 totals 13 residues. The DNA for the CDR3 is TGTGCCAGCAGTTTAGGGACAGGGTGGGAGGCTTTCTTT. This sequence encodes CASSLGTGWEAFF.

The chain uses TRBV7-9 and TRBJ2-7; 7 bases agree with TRBD1. This CDR3 has 16 amino acids. The junction had 12 bases not matched to a gene; V was cut back by 5 bases and J by 2 bases. Germline V gene data show CDR1 as SEHNR and CDR2 as FQNEAQ (reference sequence). CDR3 residues: CASSGGDSPYTYEQYF. CDR3 DNA sequence: TGTGCCAGCAGCGGTGGGGACAGCCCTTACACCTACGAGCAGTACTTC.

This clone was counted once. V is TRBV25-1 and J is TRBJ2-3; D perhaps matches TRBD1 (6 bases). The germline V gene encodes CDR1 MGHDK and CDR2 SYGVNS. CDR3 size: 17 residues. With 4 bases removed from V and 5 bases from J, the gap between germline ends came to 22 bases. CDR3 protein: CASSALAGEDLGDTQYF. For the CDR3, the DNA is TGTGCCAGCAGTGCGTTGGCAGGGGAAGACTTAGGAGATACGCAGTATTTT.

The V gene is TRBV27, the J gene TRBJ1-1, with D possibly TRBD1 on 6 matching bases. Looked up from germline, CDR1 is MNHEY and CDR2 is SMNVEV (reference sequence). The CDR3 loop spans 14 amino acids. Trimming shortened V by 3 bases and J by 3 bases, and 11 bases separated the two germline ends. Here the CDR3 reads CASSFPGVDTEAFF. The DNA of the CDR3 is TGTGCCAGCAGTTTCCCAGGGGTGGACACTGAAGCTTTCTTT.

This clone was recorded once. The chain is built from TRBV19 and TRBJ1-2; tentative D call: TRBD1 (5 bases). The CDR3 contains 13 residues. Germline V CDR1 and CDR2: LNHDA, SQIVND (reference sequence). The ends were cut back, 7 bases at V and 2 bases at J, with 11 bases in the middle. For the CDR3, the DNA is TGTGCCAGTACGCGGGACTCCAACTATGGCTACACCTTC. Its translation is CASTRDSNYGYTF. Looking up the rest from reference TRBV19 and TRBJ1-2 gives the full variable domain: DGGITQSPKYLFRKEGQNVTLSCEQNLNHDAMYWYRQDPGQGLRLIYYSQIVNDFQKGDIAEGYSVSREKKESFPLTVTSAQKNPTAFYLCASTRDSNYGYTFGSGTRLTVV.

This clone was observed once. The chain joins TRBV7-6 to TRBJ2-7; D is possibly TRBD1 (6 bases). Germline V lookup: CDR1 SGHVS, CDR2 FNYEAQ. Between the trimmed V and J ends, which lost 0 bases and 4 bases, there was a span of 10 bases. There are 14 residues in the CDR3. CDR3 DNA sequence: TGTGCCAGCAGCTTAGCGGCAGGGGTTTACGAGCAGTACTTC. It yields the protein CASSLAAGVYEQYF.

The genes are TRBV6-5 and TRBJ2-7; no definite D call. The CDR3 spans 14 residues. V lost 7 bases to trimming and J lost 0 bases, with 13 bases between them. Germline V CDR1 and CDR2: MNHEY, SVGAGI. CDR3: CASTPTASSYEQYF. In DNA, the CDR3 is TGTGCCAGCACCCCCACAGCAAGCTCCTACGAGCAGTACTTC.

CDR3 amino acids: CASRLGPGYNYGYTF. The CDR3 region has the DNA TGTGCCAGTAGGCTAGGACCCGGGTATAACTATGGCTACACCTTC. The chain combines TRBV19 with TRBJ1-2; D is unclear. The length of the CDR3 is 15 residues. Trimming pared 6 bases from V and 1 base from J, leaving 15 bases between. From germline, CDR1 is LNHDA and CDR2 SQIVND (reference sequence).

This chain links TRBV7-9 with TRBJ2-5; tentatively, D is TRBD2 (6 bases). Trimming stripped 5 bases from V and 0 bases from J, with 13 bases between. Germline-derived CDR1 and CDR2 are SEHNR and FQNEAQ (reference sequence). The CDR3 sequence is 15 residues long. CDR3 sequence reads: CASSRQGGYQETQYF. CDR3 coding DNA: TGTGCCAGCAGCCGCCAAGGAGGGTACCAAGAGACCCAGTACTTC.

The V call is TRBV6-5, the J call TRBJ1-2, with D possibly being TRBD1 (5 bases). Germline CDR1 and CDR2: MNHEY and SVGAGI. The V end was cut by 0 bases, the J end by 4 bases, with 6 bases between. This CDR3 spans 13 amino acids. This CDR3 reads CASSYSDSYGYTF. The CDR3 DNA reads TGTGCCAGCAGTTACTCCGACAGCTATGGCTACACCTTC.

V is TRBV18 and J is TRBJ1-5; D gene ambiguous. The CDR3 has 16 amino acids. Between the trimmed V and J ends, which lost 1 base and 0 bases, there was a span of 10 bases. Germline CDR1 is KGHSH and CDR2 is LQKENI. CDR3 sequence reads: CASSPRPLYSNQPQHF. CDR3 sequence (DNA): TGTGCCAGCTCACCACGGCCACTATATAGCAATCAGCCCCAGCATTTT.

This rearrangement joins TRBV13 to TRBJ2-7; TRBD1 matches 9 bases. The CDR3 is made up of 14 amino acids. J was trimmed by 4 bases and V by 5 bases; bases with no gene match: 6. From germline, CDR1 is PRHDT and CDR2 FYEKMQ (reference sequence). CDR3 in amino acids: CASSPRQGVYEQYF. The CDR3 nucleotides read TGTGCCAGCAGCCCCAGACAGGGGGTGTACGAGCAGTACTTC.

The rearrangement uses TRBV6-1 and TRBJ1-2; 8 positions match TRBD1. After removal of 3 bases from V and 3 bases from J, the junction contained 9 bases not matched to a gene. This CDR3 comprises 16 residues. Per the germline V gene, CDR1 is MNHNS and CDR2 is SASEGT. CDR3 protein: CASSDRGQGLYYGYTF. CDR3 sequence (DNA): TGTGCCAGCAGTGACCGAGGACAGGGACTGTACTATGGCTACACCTTC.

V usage is TRBV10-3 and J usage is TRBJ1-1, with 12 bases lining up with TRBD1. The V gene's germline CDR1 is ENHRY and CDR2 SYGVKD. Trimming cost V 2 bases and J 7 bases; bases outside gene matches: 8. This CDR3 comprises 16 residues. As DNA, the CDR3 is TGTGCCATCAGTGAGCCGGGACAGGGGGCTGAGGTTGAAGCTTTCTTT. Its protein product is CAISEPGQGAEVEAFF.

The chain recombines TRBV10-1 with TRBJ2-3; 7 bases match TRBD1. CDR1 is WNHNN, CDR2 SYGVQD, per germline (reference sequence). V was pared by 9 bases and J by 2 bases, with 5 bases of the junction left unmatched. The length of the CDR3 is 13 residues. The chain's CDR3 is CASGQEATDTQYF. The CDR3, as DNA: TGCGCCAGTGGACAGGAGGCCACAGATACGCAGTATTTT.

This clone was counted once. The rearrangement uses TRBV21-1 and TRBJ2-1; the DNA was not used to check the table's D call, TRBD2. TRBV21-1 is given as a pseudogene. This CDR3 has 14 residues. Written as DNA, the CDR3 is TGTGCCGGGGGACTAGCGGGGGCCTACAATGAGCAGTTCTTC. Encoded protein: CAGGLAGAYNEQFF.

The chain uses TRBV5-1 and TRBJ2-3; 9 bases are shared with TRBD2. There are 14 residues in the CDR3. Per the germline V gene, CDR1 is SGHRS and CDR2 is YFSETQ. J was trimmed by 4 bases and V by 5 bases; bases with no gene match: 5. The CDR3 DNA sequence: TGCGCCAGCAGGCCGGCTAGCGGGGCAGATACGCAGTATTTT. Protein: CASRPASGADTQYF.

The V call is TRBV19, the J call TRBJ1-4; D not certain. Trimming took off 10 bases at V and 1 base at J, with 7 bases between the two ends. The CDR3 has 12 residues. Per the germline V gene, CDR1 is LNHDA and CDR2 is SQIVND (reference sequence). The CDR3 region is CATRQTNEKLFF. CDR3 in DNA: TGTGCCACAAGACAAACTAATGAAAAACTGTTTTTT.

The chain carries TRBV24-1 and TRBJ2-5; 8 bases agree with TRBD1. The length of the CDR3 is 15 residues. Germline V gene lookup returns CDR1 KGHDR and CDR2 SFDVKD. Trimming cost V 1 base and J 5 bases; bases outside gene matches: 5. The CDR3 loop reads CATSDLTQGGETQYF. The CDR3 nucleotides read TGTGCCACCAGTGATTTAACACAGGGGGGTGAGACCCAGTACTTC.

The V and J genes are TRBV9 and TRBJ2-7; 10 bases match TRBD1. Unmatched junction bases numbered 13, after V lost 4 bases and J lost 0 bases. CDR1 and CDR2 from the germline V gene are SGDLS and YYNGEE. This CDR3 comprises 18 residues. The chain's CDR3 is CASSRGTGDPRASYEQYF. The CDR3 nucleotides read TGTGCCAGCAGCAGGGGGACAGGGGACCCTAGAGCCTCCTACGAGCAGTACTTC.

The genes are TRBV27 and TRBJ1-1; D uncertain. Trimming removed 5 bases at V and 4 bases at J, with 11 bases between. Germline CDR1 reads MNHEY; CDR2 reads SMNVEV (reference sequence). The CDR3 length is 13 residues. The DNA of the CDR3 is TGTGCCAGCAGTAAAGGTGGTCTCACTGAAGCTTTCTTT. The encoded protein is CASSKGGLTEAFF.

The genes are TRBV5-1 and TRBJ2-3; D call uncertain. V was trimmed by 4 bases and J by 0 bases, leaving 6 bases between them. The CDR3 has 13 residues. Germline CDR1 and CDR2: SGHRS and YFSETQ. CDR3 protein: CASSKASTDTQYF. For the CDR3, the DNA is TGCGCCAGCAGCAAAGCGAGCACAGATACGCAGTATTTT.

J is TRBJ1-5 and V is TRBV19; D is uncertain. Trimming took 4 bases from V and 0 from J, leaving 7 bases between them. This CDR3 is 14 amino acids long. Germline lookup yields CDR1 LNHDA and CDR2 SQIVND (reference sequence). This chain's CDR3 is CASSTGFSNQPQHF. The CDR3 DNA sequence: TGTGCCAGTAGTACAGGTTTTAGCAATCAGCCCCAGCATTTT.

The rearrangement joins TRBV15 to TRBJ1-5; maybe TRBD1 (5 bases). The CDR3 runs to 15 residues. V was shortened by 0 bases and J by 3 bases, with 9 bases between the two germline ends. Germline CDR1 LNHNV, CDR2 YYDKDF (reference sequence). DNA for the CDR3: TGTGCCACCAGCAGAGATTTAGGGGTCAATCAGCCCCAGCATTTT. It codes for CATSRDLGVNQPQHF.

The V call is TRBV28, the J call TRBJ1-1; the D is unclear. V was trimmed by 5 bases and J by 5 bases, leaving 9 bases between them. The V gene's germline CDR1 is MDHEN and CDR2 SYDVKM. CDR3 length equals 12 residues. The CDR3 DNA sequence: TGTGCCAGCAGTCCTTGGAGGACTGAAGCTTTCTTT. It is translated as CASSPWRTEAFF.

This clone was observed a single time. This rearrangement joins TRBV5-1 to TRBJ1-2; 8 positions agree with TRBD1. The CDR3 has 14 amino acids. J lost 4 bases, V lost 2 bases, and 4 bases had no gene match. Germline CDR1 is SGHRS and CDR2 is YFSETQ. In DNA form, the CDR3 reads TGCGCCAGCAGCTTCAGGGGGCAGGGCTATGGCTACACCTTC. Protein product: CASSFRGQGYGYTF.

This chain connects TRBV5-1 to TRBJ2-2; D could derive from TRBD1 or TRBD2 (5 bases each). The ends were cut back, 6 bases at V and 7 bases at J, with 19 bases in the middle. Germline CDR1 is SGHRS and CDR2 is YFSETQ. The CDR3 consists of 15 residues. As DNA, the CDR3 is TGCGCCAGCACCCTTCTTACGATGGGGGACGGGGAGCTGTTTTTT. Encoded protein: CASTLLTMGDGELFF.

The CDR3 spells CASSIGDILSYTF. The CDR3 coding sequence is TGTGCCAGTAGTATTGGGGACATACTGAGCTACACCTTC. The V and J genes are TRBV19 and TRBJ1-2; TRBD1 might be the D (6 bases). Germline V gene data show CDR1 as LNHDA and CDR2 as SQIVND (reference sequence). Trimming removed 3 bases at V and 9 bases at J, with 14 bases between. This CDR3 comprises 13 residues. The complete variable domain, with remaining parts taken from reference TRBV19 and TRBJ1-2, reads DGGITQSPKYLFRKEGQNVTLSCEQNLNHDAMYWYRQDPGQGLRLIYYSQIVNDFQKGDIAEGYSVSREKKESFPLTVTSAQKNPTAFYLCASSIGDILSYTFGSGTRLTVV.

V usage is TRBV19 and J usage is TRBJ1-1; D is possibly TRBD1 (5 bases). This CDR3 is built from 15 residues. V lost 6 bases and J 1 base, leaving 15 bases between the germline ends. From germline, CDR1 is LNHDA and CDR2 SQIVND (reference sequence). The CDR3 region has the DNA TGTGCCAGTAGGACCACAGGAGCTCCGAACACTGAAGCTTTCTTT. Its translation: CASRTTGAPNTEAFF.